The table lists the clone carrying this TCR beta chain with a few counts. Germline V gene data show CDR1 as SQVTM and CDR2 as ANQGSEA. The CDR3 consists of 12 residues. V lost 7 bases and J lost 3, with 13 bases in between. Full-length variable regions came from constant-region reverse primers plus semi-nested Nested Universal Primer A PCR. In TCRdb, the 5' RACE reads were re-called with MiXCR into one record per CDR3 protein. The table includes roughly 44,000 distinct CDR3 sequences, roughly 27% detected once. The clonotype was recovered from a female donor with breast cancer. The rearrangement uses TRBV29-1 and TRBJ2-7; tentatively, D is TRBD1 (6 bases). Source material: memory CD4+ T cells sorted from a lymph node. Indicated subset: memory CD4+ T cells, CD4+CD45RO+CD25-. The CDR3 region has the DNA TGCAGCGCTAGGACAGAGGGCTACGAGCAGTACTTC. It translates to CSARTEGYEQYF.